This T cell receptor beta chain was identified during a study of T cell responses to AZD1222 COVID-19 vaccine. About this clone: What it binds is unknown.

The germline gives CDR1 LNHNV, CDR2 YYDKDF (reference sequence). The V gene lost 8 bases and the J gene lost 4 bases, with 14 bases spanning the gap. CDR3 length: 13 residues. Sequencing used immunoSEQ multiplex PCR; TCRdb keeps in-frame clones, though not all of them. The repertoire holds about 140,000 clones, with 85% to 95% as singletons. Study observations and caveats: Mapped onto spike, vaccine-associated CD4 TCRs spanned it and were dominant at 160-218 and 743-854. Epitopes outside B.1.351 and B.1.1.7 mutated regions reportedly drew nearly half of spike TCRs.

The material sequenced was peripheral blood, taken on day 0 of MenACWY control vaccination. The chain couples TRBV15 to TRBJ1-2, with D possibly being TRBD1 (6 bases). The sequence was collected from an adult in good health. CDR3: CATSRGASYGYTF. CDR3 DNA sequence: TGTGCCACCTCTCGGGGGGCCAGCTATGGCTACACCTTC.